These T cell receptor beta chains were read from a single sample in a study of shared clonotypes between healthy human individuals. The method was immunoSEQ multiplex PCR; TCRdb's version includes in-frame clones alone and lacks a portion of them. The table records about 1 million clones, approximately 68% of them present only once. The sample taken for sequencing was memory CD4+ T cells sorted from blood. These receptors were obtained from a man aged 18-30 years in good health. The CDR3 runs from the conserved cysteine through the conserved F or W. A D gene is named only where the DNA matches it firmly. Some rows have no size entry. The others give once, few or many, or a class for an expanded clone.

j_gene	d_gene	v_gene	abundance	CDR3aa
TRBJ1-6	NA	TRBV5-1	NA	CASSSTTGRGNNSPLHF
TRBJ2-3	NA	TRBV5-4	NA	CASSPTEGGTDTQYF
TRBJ2-4	NA	TRBV7-2	NA	CASSFDRLAKNIQYF
TRBJ2-1	TRBD2	TRBV5-4	NA	CASSLAGSSGFLEQFF
TRBJ2-5	TRBD1	TRBV6-5	NA	CASSYSIYRGQETQYF
TRBJ1-2	NA	TRBV6-1	NA	CASSVGSGGYTF
TRBJ1-2	NA	TRBV10-3	NA	CAIKESVNYGYTF
TRBJ2-3	NA	TRBV5-4	NA	CASSLFRTDTQYF
TRBJ1-2	NA	TRBV30	NA	CAWVLAGGRGYTF
TRBJ1-2	NA	TRBV7-9	NA	CASSLEGRDGYTF
TRBJ2-3	NA	TRBV5-1	few	CASSFSRDTQYF
TRBJ1-2	NA	TRBV28	few	CASSRSNYGYTF
TRBJ2-3	NA	TRBV2	NA	CASSSGGTDTQYF
TRBJ1-2	NA	TRBV14	few	CASSQRMAHGYTF
TRBJ2-4	TRBD2	TRBV18	NA	CASSPPPLVPAGGIIAKNIQYF
TRBJ1-5	NA	TRBV11-2	NA	CASSFTGYQPQHF
TRBJ2-1	TRBD2	TRBV5-4	NA	CASSTSSGSFDEQFF
TRBJ2-5	NA	TRBV6-1	NA	CASSEGVGARGETQYF
TRBJ1-2	NA	TRBV7-2	NA	CASSKSVGNSNYGYTF
TRBJ2-1	TRBD2	TRBV11-2	NA	CASSVAGGGNEQFF
TRBJ2-2	NA	TRBV5-1	few	CASSSTANTGELFF
TRBJ1-1	NA	TRBV6-1	NA	CASSEGWRGEAFF
TRBJ1-4	NA	TRBV28	NA	CASSTLDRFTEKLFF
TRBJ1-2	NA	TRBV9	NA	CASSVLPDRGQGYTF